Below are 15 T cell receptor beta chains sequenced from a single sample in a study of radiation and T cells in renal cell carcinoma. Assay used: immunoSEQ multiplex PCR; TCRdb lists only in-frame clones, some missing. This repertoire shows 130,000 or so clones, roughly 85% found once; its top ten account for roughly 23%. As to time point: baseline pretreatment blood. The treatment here: 15 Gy SBRT to primary tumor, nephrectomy 4 weeks later. The starting material was blood, obtained from a patient whose treatment included radiotherapy and nephrectomy. The receptor source for this set is a woman in her 50s with renal cell carcinoma.

The chain combines TRBV4-3 with TRBJ2-3, with D maybe TRBD2 (7 bases). This CDR3 has 18 residues. V gave up 0 bases and J gave up 1 base, with 17 bases separating them. Germline CDR1 and CDR2: LGHNA and YSLEER. The CDR3 region is CASSQDPPRGRGTDTQYF. CDR3 DNA: TGCGCCAGCAGCCAAGATCCCCCTAGGGGGAGGGGCACAGATACGCAGTATTTT.

The rearrangement links TRBV5-6 to TRBJ1-4; D might be TRBD1 (5 bases). The CDR3 covers 15 residues. CDR1 is SGHDT and CDR2 is YYEEEE in the germline V gene. Trimming took 0 bases from V and 7 from J, leaving 13 bases between them. Here the CDR3 reads CASSLAGTRGEKLFF. Here the CDR3 DNA reads TGTGCCAGCAGCTTGGCCGGGACTCGGGGTGAAAAACTGTTTTTT.

The chain has TRBV7-9 and TRBJ2-5; no firm D call. This CDR3 spans 14 amino acids. Germline V lookup: CDR1 SEHNR, CDR2 FQNEAQ (reference sequence). Trimming removed 2 bases at V and 1 base at J, with 8 bases between. The CDR3 reads CASSLNPSQETQYF. The CDR3 DNA reads as TGTGCCAGCAGCTTAAATCCCTCCCAAGAGACCCAGTACTTC.

The V and J genes are TRBV5-4 and TRBJ2-3; D might be TRBD2 (6 bases). V was clipped by 2 bases and J by 2 bases, with 12 bases between them. Germline V gives CDR1 SGHNT, CDR2 YYREEE (reference sequence). This CDR3 is built from 15 residues. The CDR3 DNA reads TGTGCCAGCAGCTTACGCGGGACCCACACAGATACGCAGTATTTT. Translation gives CASSLRGTHTDTQYF.

This clone was recorded only once. The rearrangement joins TRBV5-1 to TRBJ2-5; 10 bases align to TRBD1. With 2 bases clipped from V and 4 bases from J, the junction kept 8 bases outside the gene matches. Germline lookup yields CDR1 SGHRS and CDR2 YFSETQ. The CDR3 covers 16 residues. CDR3 region: CASSFLGQGMGETQYF. As DNA, the CDR3 is TGCGCCAGCAGCTTCTTGGGACAGGGGATGGGAGAGACCCAGTACTTC.

V usage is TRBV4-3 and J usage is TRBJ1-4; D gene ambiguous. Germline CDR1 is LGHNA and CDR2 is YSLEER. Trimming left V 4 bases short and J 7 bases short, with 10 bases between. This CDR3 contains 13 residues. The CDR3 DNA sequence: TGCGCCAGCAGCCCTCGGGTTCGTGAAAAACTGTTTTTT. Protein sequence: CASSPRVREKLFF.

As DNA, the CDR3 is TGCGCCAGCAGTCCCCCAGGGGGGGGCTACACCTTC. Translated: CASSPPGGGYTF. This chain connects TRBV23-1 to TRBJ1-2; 7 nucleotides align to TRBD1. TRBV23-1 is assigned to the ORF class and has an uncertain function. The CDR3 runs to 12 residues. V lost 4 bases and J lost 8; bases outside the gene matches: 4.

The chain's CDR3 is CASSLSSNNEQFF. The DNA for the CDR3 is TGCGCCAGCAGCTTGTCGAGCAATAATGAGCAGTTCTTC. The chain is built from TRBV5-1 and TRBJ2-1; no reliable D call. Germline V gene sequence: CDR1 SGHRS, CDR2 YFSETQ. V was cut by 1 base and J by 7 bases, with 9 bases left in between. This CDR3 is 13 amino acids long.

The chain joins TRBV30 to TRBJ1-2; D is perhaps TRBD1 (6 bases). V was shortened by 4 bases and J by 8 bases, with 14 bases between the two germline ends. The V gene's germline CDR1 is GTSNPN and CDR2 SVGIG (reference sequence). The CDR3 contains 12 residues. This chain's CDR3 is CAWKGTPGGYTF. DNA for the CDR3: TGTGCCTGGAAAGGGACACCGGGAGGCTACACCTTC.

The chain carries TRBV5-6 and TRBJ2-7; the match to TRBD1 covers 7 bases. Germline-derived CDR1 and CDR2 are SGHDT and YYEEEE. V lost 2 bases, J lost 2 bases, and 1 base stayed unmatched. The CDR3 is made up of 13 amino acids. The CDR3 loop is CASSLQGTYEQYF. The CDR3 nucleotides read TGTGCCAGCAGCTTACAGGGGACCTACGAGCAGTACTTC. Full variable domain (outside the CDR3, taken from reference TRBV5-6 and TRBJ2-7): DAGVTQSPTHLIKTRGQQVTLRCSPKSGHDTVSWYQQALGQGPQFIFQYYEEEERQRGNFPDRFSGHQFPNYSSELNVNALLLGDSALYLCASSLQGTYEQYFGPGTRLTVT.

The chain joins TRBV7-8 to TRBJ1-3; D unresolved. Trimming pared 1 base from V and 4 bases from J, leaving 14 bases between. Germline CDR1 reads SGHVS; CDR2 reads FQNEAQ. The CDR3 has 16 amino acids. The CDR3: CASSLGWQLGGNTIYF. CDR3 nucleotide sequence: TGTGCCAGCAGCTTAGGTTGGCAGCTTGGGGGAAACACCATATATTTT.

About this clone: The germline gene is not matched at one end of the junction; a read error may be the cause. The chain joins TRBV7-8 to TRBJ1-3; D is possibly TRBD1 (6 bases). In germline, CDR1 is SGHVS, CDR2 FQNEAQ. The CDR3 loop spans 13 amino acids. CDR3 nucleotides: TGTGCCAGCAGCTTAGGAGGGGGACGGGCCAAGGTCTTT. This translates into CASSLGGGRAKVF.

This clone was recorded at least ten times. CDR3 sequence: CASKRGNTEAFF. CDR3 in DNA: TGTGCCAGCAAGAGGGGCAACACTGAAGCTTTCTTT. The chain uses TRBV6-4 and TRBJ1-1; maybe TRBD1 (5 bases). This CDR3 comprises 12 residues. V shed 7 bases and J shed 2 bases, with 8 bases lying between them. Germline V gene data show CDR1 as MRHNA and CDR2 as SNTAGT.

The V gene is TRBV7-2, the J gene TRBJ2-7; D is perhaps TRBD2 (6 bases). The V end lost 5 bases, the J end lost 6 bases, and 14 bases lay between the germline ends. CDR3 length: 13 amino acids. Germline CDR1 and CDR2: SGHTA and FQGNSA. The CDR3 reads CASSPLATLEQYF. CDR3 bases: TGTGCCAGCAGCCCTCTAGCGACCCTCGAGCAGTACTTC.

J is TRBJ1-2 and V is TRBV2, with a weak D call TRBD1 (6 bases). CDR1 and CDR2 from the germline V gene are SNHLY and FYNNEI. Trimming shortened V by 0 bases and J by 6 bases, and 14 bases separated the two germline ends. This CDR3 has 15 amino acids. The CDR3 sequence is CASSEAFRQEDGYTF. The CDR3, as DNA: TGTGCCAGCAGTGAAGCTTTTCGACAGGAAGATGGCTACACCTTC.